This is a list of T cell receptor beta chains from one sample in a study of T-cell reconstitution after alpha-beta-depleted transplantation in children. TCRdb analysed the PCR reads with MiXCR anew, one entry per CDR3 protein. The table records a few hundred thousand distinct CDR3 sequences, 25% to 30% of them present only once. The specimen was PBMCs, collected before TCRalphabeta/CD19-depleted stem cell transplant. The receptors originated from a boy in the first two years of life with Wiskott-Aldrich syndrome, due to receive a stem cell transplant. Both conserved end residues are part of each CDR3. D genes are given only for firm matches. The size field is filled for only some rows; it gives once, few, many or a size class.

abundance	j_gene	d_gene	v_gene	CDR3nt	CDR3aa
-	TRBJ2-3	-	TRBV7-3	TGTGCCAGCAGCTTAAGGGGGCTTGGCAGCACAGATACGCAGTATTTT	CASSLRGLGSTDTQYF
few	TRBJ2-6	TRBD2	TRBV4-1	TGCGCCAGCAGCCAAGGGCTAGCGGGAGTGGGCTCTGGGGCCAACGTCCTGACTTTC	CASSQGLAGVGSGANVLTF
few	TRBJ2-5	TRBD1	TRBV20-1	TGCAGTGCTAGGAAGACGCCAGGGGGGACCCAGTACTTC	CSARKTPGGTQYF
few	TRBJ1-2	-	TRBV12-3/TRBV12-4	TGTGCCAGCGGCTGGATGGCCGGTGGCTACACCTTC	CASGWMAGGYTF
-	TRBJ2-1	TRBD2	TRBV15	TGTGCCACCAGCAGGCAGCGGGACCAGAATGAGCAGTTCTTC	CATSRQRDQNEQFF
-	TRBJ1-1	TRBD1	TRBV3-1	TGTGCCAGTAGGGACAGGGCGATGAACACTGAAGCTTTCTTT	CASRDRAMNTEAFF
-	TRBJ2-3	TRBD2	TRBV12-3/TRBV12-4	TGTGCCAGCAGTTTAAGACTAGCGTATCCTAGCACAGATACGCAGTATTTT	CASSLRLAYPSTDTQYF
-	TRBJ1-4	-	TRBV4-2	TGTGCCAGCAGCCAAGAGTGGGGGCGCGGTGAAAAACTGTTTTTT	CASSQEWGRGEKLFF
few	TRBJ2-3	-	TRBV10-3	TGTGCCATCAGTGCTGAGGGTAGCACAGATACGCAGTATTTT	CAISAEGSTDTQYF
-	TRBJ2-7	-	TRBV6-1	TGTGCCAGCAGTGAACAGGTAGCGCTGAGCGGGGAGCAGTACTTC	CASSEQVALSGEQYF
-	TRBJ2-3	TRBD2	TRBV5-1	TGCGCCAGCACCCCAGCGGGAGTCTCTAGCACAGATACGCAGTATTTT	CASTPAGVSSTDTQYF
few	TRBJ2-7	-	TRBV5-1	TGCGCCAGCAGCGGCGTCGGGGCCCCCTACGAGCAGTACTTC	CASSGVGAPYEQYF
-	TRBJ1-5	-	TRBV6-1	TGTGCCAGCAGCCCCGTGGGGCAGGGTACGAATCAGCCCCAGCATTTT	CASSPVGQGTNQPQHF
-	TRBJ2-1	TRBD2	TRBV5-1	TGCGCCAGCAGCGAGGGACTAGCGGGGCATAATGAGCAGTTCTTC	CASSEGLAGHNEQFF
few	TRBJ1-6	-	TRBV7-8	TGTGCCAGCAGCTTAAGGTCTCAGTCACCCCTCCACTTT	CASSLRSQSPLHF
-	TRBJ2-5	TRBD2	TRBV6-5	TGTGCCAGCAGTTACTCGGCGTCAGGACTAGCGGGGACGGGGCCCCAGTACTTC	CASSYSASGLAGTGPQYF
-	TRBJ1-4	-	TRBV7-9	TGTGCCAGCAGCTTAAGGTCTTCGGGGCAGACCTTTCTGTTTTTT	CASSLRSSGQTFLFF
-	TRBJ2-7	-	TRBV11-2	TGTGCCAGCAGCTCCAGGACAGTACCCTACGAGCAGTACTTC	CASSSRTVPYEQYF
few	TRBJ2-1	TRBD2	TRBV15	TGTGCCACCAGCACCGGGACTAGCGCTGCAAATGAGCAGTTCTTC	CATSTGTSAANEQFF
-	TRBJ2-5	-	TRBV4-1	TGCGCCAGCAGCCAAGCCGCGACGGATCAAGAGACCCAGTACTTC	CASSQAATDQETQYF
-	TRBJ2-3	-	TRBV20-1	TGCAGTGCTGGTGACAGGGGAGGGGATACGCAGTATTTT	CSAGDRGGDTQYF
few	TRBJ2-7	-	TRBV4-1	TGCGCCAGCAGCCAAGATCTTGGCCTTGGGAAGAGCGAGCAGTACTTC	CASSQDLGLGKSEQYF
-	TRBJ2-1	-	TRBV5-1	TGCGCCAGCAGCCCGTTGGAGTACTACAATGAGCAGTTCTTC	CASSPLEYYNEQFF
-	TRBJ2-1	-	TRBV5-1	TGCGCCAGCAGCCGGCTAGAAAGGGCCTACAATGAGCAGTTCTTC	CASSRLERAYNEQFF
few	TRBJ2-3	TRBD1	TRBV20-1	TGCAGTGCGAAAGACAGGGTTTGGGGCACAGATACGCAGTATTTT	CSAKDRVWGTDTQYF
-	TRBJ2-7	-	TRBV5-1	TGCGCCAGCAGCCGGGATGTGAGCTACGAGCAGTACTTC	CASSRDVSYEQYF
few	TRBJ1-5	TRBD1	TRBV5-1	TGCGCCAGCAGCCCGGGACAGGGCTATCAGCCCCAGCATTTT	CASSPGQGYQPQHF
few	TRBJ2-1	TRBD2	TRBV10-1	TGCGCCAGCAGTGAGGAGGCTAGCGGGAGGCTCTCCTACAATGAGCAGTTCTTC	CASSEEASGRLSYNEQFF
-	TRBJ1-1	-	TRBV12-3/TRBV12-4	TGTGCCAGCAGTTTAACAGGGCGAGTGGACACTGAAGCTTTCTTT	CASSLTGRVDTEAFF
many	TRBJ2-2	-	TRBV5-1	TGCGCCAGCAGTTGGGGAGCCGGGGAGCTGTTTTTT	CASSWGAGELFF
many	TRBJ2-2	-	TRBV2	TGTGCCAGCAGGGGCAGGGAGAACACCGGGGAGCTGTTTTTT	CASRGRENTGELFF
-	TRBJ2-1	-	TRBV10-3	TGTGCCATCAAATCTACAGCGGCTATCTACAATGAGCAGTTCTTC	CAIKSTAAIYNEQFF
-	TRBJ2-2	-	TRBV5-1	TGCGCCAGCAGCTTGGAAGCGGTCGGGGAGCTGTTTTTT	CASSLEAVGELFF
-	TRBJ1-1	-	TRBV5-1	TGCGCCTCAAGGGACACTTTGAACACTGAAGCTTTCTTT	CASRDTLNTEAFF
-	TRBJ2-1	-	TRBV12-3/TRBV12-4	TGTGCCAGCAGCATTCGGATGAACGAGCAGTTCTTC	CASSIRMNEQFF
few	TRBJ2-1	-	TRBV5-1	TGCGCCAGCACCGCGAGGACGGCGGGCAATGCTGAGCAGTTCTTC	CASTARTAGNAEQFF
-	TRBJ2-7	-	TRBV5-1	TGCGCCAGCAGCGGAACAGCCTACGAGCAGTACTTC	CASSGTAYEQYF
few	TRBJ2-1	TRBD1	TRBV29-1	TGCAGCGCCTCTCAGGGGCGGCAGGGGGCGCAGAATGAGCAGTTCTTC	CSASQGRQGAQNEQFF
-	TRBJ2-5	TRBD2	TRBV11-2	TGTGCCAGCACCCCTTACGGGCTAGCGGGAGAGACCCAGTACTTC	CASTPYGLAGETQYF
-	TRBJ2-4	-	TRBV5-1	TGCGCCAGCAGCTTGATAGGGCAGCTACCCCTAGCCAAAAACATTCAGTACTTC	CASSLIGQLPLAKNIQYF
-	TRBJ1-4	TRBD1	TRBV30	TGTGCCTGGAGTGGTACAGGGGGCGCAGAAAAACTGTTTTTT	CAWSGTGGAEKLFF
-	TRBJ2-1	-	TRBV5-1	TGCGCCAGCAGCTTGCGAGAGCGTGCCTACAATGAGCAGTTCTTC	CASSLRERAYNEQFF
-	TRBJ2-5	TRBD2	TRBV5-1	TGCGCCAGCAAAAGGTCGTGGACTAGCGGGAGACTCGAGACCCAGTACTTC	CASKRSWTSGRLETQYF
few	TRBJ2-5	-	TRBV7-2	TGTGCCAGCAGCTTAGTGGACAGCAAAGAGACCCAGTACTTC	CASSLVDSKETQYF
-	TRBJ2-6	TRBD2	TRBV20-1	TGCAGTGCTAGCGGGACTAGCGGGAGACTAGGTGGGGCCAACGTCCTGACTTTC	CSASGTSGRLGGANVLTF
few	TRBJ1-5	-	TRBV6-2/TRBV6-3	TGTGCCAGCAGCTCCTATATGACAGAAAATCAGCCCCAGCATTTT	CASSSYMTENQPQHF
-	TRBJ1-6	TRBD1	TRBV2	TGTGCCACCTCGACAGGGGTCAATTCACCCCTCCACTTT	CATSTGVNSPLHF
-	TRBJ1-5	-	TRBV30	TGTGCCTGGAGTGCTCTGGGACTGTTTAGCAATCAGCCCCAGCATTTT	CAWSALGLFSNQPQHF